This T cell receptor (beta chain) was found in a study of a mutant IDH1 vaccine in newly diagnosed glioma. About the research overall: Patients arrived already treated with radiotherapy, temozolomide, or both, most having had both. At week 35 came visit V12, and visit V13 followed at week 47.

Comments on this clone: Its antigen remains unknown.

TCRdb's copy holds only in-frame clones and misses some; the assay was immunoSEQ multiplex PCR. The table includes tens of thousands of clones, about 65% detected once. The study, taken as a whole, reports: The vaccine induced immune responses, and these occurred in 93.3% of patients.

Noted time point: week 47, end of study. Mutant IDH1 20-mer peptide, at 300 ug, made up each vaccine dose, with topical imiquimod. The origin of this receptor is a man aged 40-55 years with glioma. Some clones in this sample may be carry-over from other donors' samples. The source was peripheral blood mononuclear cells (PBMCs), collected from a glioma patient whose treatment included an IDH1 peptide vaccine.

The CDR3 here is CATSMAAITYEQYF. The CDR3 DNA is TGTGCCACCAGCATGGCGGCCATTACCTACGAGCAGTACTTC. J is TRBJ2-7 and V is TRBV15; the D is unclear. There are 14 residues in the CDR3. Trimming took 4 bases from V and 2 from J, leaving 12 bases between them. Germline values: CDR1 LNHNV, CDR2 YYDKDF (reference sequence).